This T cell receptor (beta chain) derives from a study of blood T cell repertoires in COVID-19. About the study: The study drew acute and convalescent COVID-19 samples from the United States, Italy and Spain. PBMCs, B-cell-depleted T cells, or T cells provided the cDNA or gDNA that made up the material.

Authors' methods: Reference gene primers were amplified, and this amplification served to estimate nucleated cell counts. The protocol was immunoSEQ multiplex PCR, while the TCRdb copy is restricted to in-frame clones and leaves out a portion. The V and J calls and clone size come from that table; D and trimming were worked out from the DNA. Of roughly 190,000 clones listed, around four fifths are singletons. This clone was observed once. The CDR3 extends over 13 amino acids. V was trimmed by 7 bases and J by 2 bases, leaving 10 bases between them. In germline, CDR1 is LGHNT, CDR2 FRNRAP. The specimen was peripheral blood. This chain uses TRBV12-5 with TRBJ2-3; tentative D call: TRBD1 (5 bases). This clonotype was sampled from a woman between 70 and 85 years old with active or convalescent COVID-19. CDR3 DNA sequence: TGTGCTAGTGAAAGACAGTCCACAGATACGCAGTATTTT. Its translation is CASERQSTDTQYF. Full variable domain (outside the CDR3, taken from reference TRBV12-5 and TRBJ2-3): DARVTQTPRHKVTEMGQEVTMRCQPILGHNTVFWYRQTMMQGLELLAYFRNRAPLDDSGMPKDRFSAEMPDATLATLKIQPSEPRDSAVYFCASERQSTDTQYFGPGTRLTVL.